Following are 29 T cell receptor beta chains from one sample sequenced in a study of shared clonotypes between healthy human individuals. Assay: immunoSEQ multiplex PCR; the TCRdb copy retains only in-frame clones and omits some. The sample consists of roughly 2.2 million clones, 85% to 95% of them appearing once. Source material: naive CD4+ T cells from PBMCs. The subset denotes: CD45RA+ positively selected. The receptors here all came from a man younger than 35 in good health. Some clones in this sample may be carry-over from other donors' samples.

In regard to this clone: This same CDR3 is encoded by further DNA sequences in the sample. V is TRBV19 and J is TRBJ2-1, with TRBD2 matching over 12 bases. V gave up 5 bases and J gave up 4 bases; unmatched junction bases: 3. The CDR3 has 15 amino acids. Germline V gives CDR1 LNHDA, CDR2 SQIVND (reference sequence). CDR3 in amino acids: CASSLGLAGYNEQFF. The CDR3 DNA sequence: TGTGCCAGTAGTTTAGGACTAGCGGGATACAATGAGCAGTTCTTC.

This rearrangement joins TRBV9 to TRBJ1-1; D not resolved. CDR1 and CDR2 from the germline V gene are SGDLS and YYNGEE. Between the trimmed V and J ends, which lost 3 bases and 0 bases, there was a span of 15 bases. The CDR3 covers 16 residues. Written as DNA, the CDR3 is TGTGCCAGCAGCGCCCCGAGACACCCAATGAACACTGAAGCTTTCTTT. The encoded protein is CASSAPRHPMNTEAFF.

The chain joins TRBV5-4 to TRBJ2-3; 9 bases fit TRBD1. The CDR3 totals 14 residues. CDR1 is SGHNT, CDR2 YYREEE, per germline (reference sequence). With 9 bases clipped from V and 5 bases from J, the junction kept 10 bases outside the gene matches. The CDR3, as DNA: TGTGCCACCACATCACAGGGGGCGGAAGATACGCAGTATTTT. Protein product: CATTSQGAEDTQYF.

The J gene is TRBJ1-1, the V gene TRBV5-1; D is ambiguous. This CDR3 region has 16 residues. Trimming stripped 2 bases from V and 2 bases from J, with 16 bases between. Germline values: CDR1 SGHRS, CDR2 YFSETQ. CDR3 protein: CASSFLSSVVNTEAFF. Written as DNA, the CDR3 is TGCGCCAGCAGCTTTCTTTCTTCAGTAGTTAACACTGAAGCTTTCTTT.

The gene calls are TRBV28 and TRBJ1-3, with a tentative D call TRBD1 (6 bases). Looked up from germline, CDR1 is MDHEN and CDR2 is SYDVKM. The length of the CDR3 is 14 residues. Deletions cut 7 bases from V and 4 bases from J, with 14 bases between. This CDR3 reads CASTGEFIGNTIYF. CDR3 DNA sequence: TGTGCCAGCACAGGGGAGTTTATCGGAAACACCATATATTTT.

CDR3 DNA sequence: TGTGCCAGCAGTTTATACCCACCGGGACTAGCGGGAGGGAGCTCCTACAATGAGCAGTTCTTC. Translating it yields CASSLYPPGLAGGSSYNEQFF. The chain employs TRBV27 and TRBJ2-1, with TRBD2 identical over 16 bases. There are 21 residues in the CDR3. CDR1 MNHEY and CDR2 SMNVEV come from the germline V gene (reference sequence). The junction had 9 bases not matched to a gene; V was cut back by 1 base and J by 0 bases.

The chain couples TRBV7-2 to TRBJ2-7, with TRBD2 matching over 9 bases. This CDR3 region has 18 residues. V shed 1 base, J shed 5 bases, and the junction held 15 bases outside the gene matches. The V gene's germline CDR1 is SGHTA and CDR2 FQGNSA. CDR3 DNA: TGTGCCAGCAGCTTAGACTCGGGGCTAGCGGGATTCGTAGACGAGCAGTACTTC. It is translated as CASSLDSGLAGFVDEQYF.

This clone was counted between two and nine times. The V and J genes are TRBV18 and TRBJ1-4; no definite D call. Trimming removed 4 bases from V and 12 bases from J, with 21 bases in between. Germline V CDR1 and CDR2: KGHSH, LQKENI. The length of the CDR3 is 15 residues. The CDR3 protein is CASSQGWEPTSQLFF. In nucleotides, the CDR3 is TGTGCCAGCTCACAAGGATGGGAACCCACCTCACAACTGTTTTTT.

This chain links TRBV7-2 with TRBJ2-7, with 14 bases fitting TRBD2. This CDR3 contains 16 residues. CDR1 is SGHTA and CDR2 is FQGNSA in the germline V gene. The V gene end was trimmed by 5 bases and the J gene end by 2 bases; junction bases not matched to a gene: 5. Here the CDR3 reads CASSLGLAGVTYEQYF. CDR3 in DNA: TGTGCCAGCAGCCTGGGACTAGCGGGAGTCACCTACGAGCAGTACTTC.

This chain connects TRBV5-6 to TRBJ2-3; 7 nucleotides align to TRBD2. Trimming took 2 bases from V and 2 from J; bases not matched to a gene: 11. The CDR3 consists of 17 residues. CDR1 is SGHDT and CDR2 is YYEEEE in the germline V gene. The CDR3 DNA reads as TGTGCCAGCAGCTTACGTTCCACGGGACTAAACACAGATACGCAGTATTTT. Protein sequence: CASSLRSTGLNTDTQYF. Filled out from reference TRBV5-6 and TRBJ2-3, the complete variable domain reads DAGVTQSPTHLIKTRGQQVTLRCSPKSGHDTVSWYQQALGQGPQFIFQYYEEEERQRGNFPDRFSGHQFPNYSSELNVNALLLGDSALYLCASSLRSTGLNTDTQYFGPGTRLTVL.

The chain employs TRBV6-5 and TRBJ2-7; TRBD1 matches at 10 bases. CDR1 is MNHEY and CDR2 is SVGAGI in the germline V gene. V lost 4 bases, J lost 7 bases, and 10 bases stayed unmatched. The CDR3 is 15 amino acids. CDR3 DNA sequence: TGTGCCAGCAGTTTTGGGGGACAGGGGCGGAGGGAGCAGTACTTC. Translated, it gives CASSFGGQGRREQYF.

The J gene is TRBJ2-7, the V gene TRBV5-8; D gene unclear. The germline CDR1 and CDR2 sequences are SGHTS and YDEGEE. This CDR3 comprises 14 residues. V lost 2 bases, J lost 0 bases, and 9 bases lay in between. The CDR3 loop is CASSFRAPSYEQYF. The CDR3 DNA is TGTGCCAGCAGCTTCCGGGCCCCCTCCTACGAGCAGTACTTC.

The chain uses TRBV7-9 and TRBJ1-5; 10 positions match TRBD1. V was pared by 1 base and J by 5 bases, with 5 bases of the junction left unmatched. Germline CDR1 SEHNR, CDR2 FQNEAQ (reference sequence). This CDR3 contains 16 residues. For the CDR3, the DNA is TGTGCCAGCAGCTTAGGATCCGGGACAGGGGATCAGCCCCAGCATTTT. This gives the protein CASSLGSGTGDQPQHF.

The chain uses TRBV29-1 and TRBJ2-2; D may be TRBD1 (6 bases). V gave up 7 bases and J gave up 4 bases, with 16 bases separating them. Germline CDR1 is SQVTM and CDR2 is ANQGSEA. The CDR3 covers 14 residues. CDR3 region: CSGTGSSVTGELFF. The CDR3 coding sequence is TGCAGCGGTACAGGGAGTTCGGTCACCGGGGAGCTGTTTTTT.

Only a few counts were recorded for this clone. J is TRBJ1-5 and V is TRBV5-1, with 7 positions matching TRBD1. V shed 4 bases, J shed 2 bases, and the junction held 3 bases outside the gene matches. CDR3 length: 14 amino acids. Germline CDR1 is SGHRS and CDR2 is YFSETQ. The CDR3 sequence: CASSLTGRNQPQHF. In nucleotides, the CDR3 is TGCGCCAGCAGCCTGACAGGGCGCAATCAGCCCCAGCATTTT.

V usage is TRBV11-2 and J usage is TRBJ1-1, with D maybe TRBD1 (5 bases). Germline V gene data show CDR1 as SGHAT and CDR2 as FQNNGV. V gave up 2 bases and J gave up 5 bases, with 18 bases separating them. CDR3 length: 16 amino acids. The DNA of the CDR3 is TGTGCCAGCAGCTTATCAGTCAGGGTAGGGAAGACTGAAGCTTTCTTT. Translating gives CASSLSVRVGKTEAFF.

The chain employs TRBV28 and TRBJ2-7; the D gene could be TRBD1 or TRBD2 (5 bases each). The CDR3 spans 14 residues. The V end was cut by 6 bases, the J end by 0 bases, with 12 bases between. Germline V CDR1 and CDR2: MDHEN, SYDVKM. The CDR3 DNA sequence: TGTGCCAGCAGGTTGGGGGAGCCCTCCTACGAGCAGTACTTC. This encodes CASRLGEPSYEQYF.

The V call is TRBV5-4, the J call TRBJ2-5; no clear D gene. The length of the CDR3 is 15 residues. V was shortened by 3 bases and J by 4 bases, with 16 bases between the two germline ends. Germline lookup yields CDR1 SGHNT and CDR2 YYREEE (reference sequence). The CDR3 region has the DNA TGTGCCAGCAGCTCCCCCTCAGGTGGCGGAGAGACCCAGTACTTC. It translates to CASSSPSGGGETQYF. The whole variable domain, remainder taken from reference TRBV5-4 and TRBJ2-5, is ETGVTQSPTHLIKTRGQQVTLRCSSQSGHNTVSWYQQALGQGPQFIFQYYREEENGRGNFPPRFSGLQFPNYSSELNVNALELDDSALYLCASSSPSGGGETQYFGPGTRLLVL.

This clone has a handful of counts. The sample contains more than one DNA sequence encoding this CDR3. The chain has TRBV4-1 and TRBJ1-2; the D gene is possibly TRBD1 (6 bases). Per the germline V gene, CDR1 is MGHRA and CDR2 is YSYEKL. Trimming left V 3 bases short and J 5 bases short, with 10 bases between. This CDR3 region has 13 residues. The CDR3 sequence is CASSQQGFYGYTF. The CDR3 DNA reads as TGCGCCAGCAGCCAGCAGGGGTTTTATGGCTACACCTTC.

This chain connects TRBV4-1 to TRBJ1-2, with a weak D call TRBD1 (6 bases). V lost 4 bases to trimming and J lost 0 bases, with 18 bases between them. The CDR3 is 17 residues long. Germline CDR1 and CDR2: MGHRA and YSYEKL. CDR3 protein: CASSPIGRGTTNYGYTF. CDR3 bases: TGCGCCAGCAGCCCAATTGGGCGGGGGACAACTAACTATGGCTACACCTTC.

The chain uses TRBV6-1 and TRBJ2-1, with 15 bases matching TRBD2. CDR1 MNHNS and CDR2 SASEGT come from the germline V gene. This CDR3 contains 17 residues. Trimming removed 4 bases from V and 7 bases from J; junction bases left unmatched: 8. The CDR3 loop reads CASSGSLGLAGGNEQFF. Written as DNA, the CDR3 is TGTGCCAGCAGTGGCAGCCTTGGACTAGCGGGAGGGAATGAGCAGTTCTTC.

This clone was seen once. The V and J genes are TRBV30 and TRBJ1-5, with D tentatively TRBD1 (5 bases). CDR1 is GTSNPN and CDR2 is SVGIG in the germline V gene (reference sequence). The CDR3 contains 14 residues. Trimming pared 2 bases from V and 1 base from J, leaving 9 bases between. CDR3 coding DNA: TGTGCCTGGAGTCGGGGGGGAAGCAATCAGCCCCAGCATTTT. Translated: CAWSRGGSNQPQHF. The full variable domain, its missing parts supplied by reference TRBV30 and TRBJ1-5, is SQTIHQWPATLVQPVGSPLSLECTVEGTSNPNLYWYRQAAGRGLQLLFYSVGIGQISSEVPQNLSASRPQDRQFILSSKKLLLSDSGFYLCAWSRGGSNQPQHFGDGTRLSIL.

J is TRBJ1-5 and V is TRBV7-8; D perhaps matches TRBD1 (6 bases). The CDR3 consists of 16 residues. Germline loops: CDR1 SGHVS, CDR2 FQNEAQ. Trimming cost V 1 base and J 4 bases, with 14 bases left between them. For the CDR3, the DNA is TGTGCCAGCAGCTTAGACAGGCAGGACAGTAATCAGCCCCAGCATTTT. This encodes CASSLDRQDSNQPQHF.

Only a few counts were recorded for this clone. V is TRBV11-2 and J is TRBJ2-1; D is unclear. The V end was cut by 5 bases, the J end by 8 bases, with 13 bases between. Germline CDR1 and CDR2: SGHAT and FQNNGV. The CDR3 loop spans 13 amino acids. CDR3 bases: TGTGCCAGCAGCCAATCCCGTAACGATGAGCAGTTCTTC. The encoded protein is CASSQSRNDEQFF.

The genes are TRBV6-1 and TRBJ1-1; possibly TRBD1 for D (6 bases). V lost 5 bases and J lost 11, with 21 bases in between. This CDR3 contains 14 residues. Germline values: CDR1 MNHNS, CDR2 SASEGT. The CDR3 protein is CASSQGTDSLGAFF. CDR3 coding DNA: TGTGCCAGCAGTCAAGGGACGGACAGCTTGGGGGCTTTCTTT.

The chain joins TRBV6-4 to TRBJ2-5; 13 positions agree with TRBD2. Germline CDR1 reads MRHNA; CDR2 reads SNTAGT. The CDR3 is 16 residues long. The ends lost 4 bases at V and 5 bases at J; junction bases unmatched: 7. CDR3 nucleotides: TGTGCCAGCAGTGCCGGACTAGCGGGAGTATCTGAGACCCAGTACTTC. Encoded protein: CASSAGLAGVSETQYF.

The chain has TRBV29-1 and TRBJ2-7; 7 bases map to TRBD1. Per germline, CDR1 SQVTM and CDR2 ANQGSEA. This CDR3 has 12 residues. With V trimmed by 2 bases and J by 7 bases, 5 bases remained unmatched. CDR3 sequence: CSVEKTRGEQYF. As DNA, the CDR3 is TGCAGCGTTGAAAAGACCAGGGGGGAGCAGTACTTC.

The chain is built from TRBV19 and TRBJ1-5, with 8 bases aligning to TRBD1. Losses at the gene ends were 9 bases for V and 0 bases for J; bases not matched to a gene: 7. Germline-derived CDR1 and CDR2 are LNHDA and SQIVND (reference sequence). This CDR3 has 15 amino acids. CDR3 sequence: CARATGGTSNQPQHF. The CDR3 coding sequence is TGTGCCAGGGCTACAGGGGGGACTAGCAATCAGCCCCAGCATTTT. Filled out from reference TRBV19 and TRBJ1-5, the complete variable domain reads DGGITQSPKYLFRKEGQNVTLSCEQNLNHDAMYWYRQDPGQGLRLIYYSQIVNDFQKGDIAEGYSVSREKKESFPLTVTSAQKNPTAFYLCARATGGTSNQPQHFGDGTRLSIL.

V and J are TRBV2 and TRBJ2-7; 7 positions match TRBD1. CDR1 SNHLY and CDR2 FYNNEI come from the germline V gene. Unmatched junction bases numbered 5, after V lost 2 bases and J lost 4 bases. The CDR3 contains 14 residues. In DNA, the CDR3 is TGTGCCAGCAGTGAACAGGGGGTGTTTTACGAGCAGTACTTC. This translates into CASSEQGVFYEQYF.